The entry that follows covers one T cell receptor beta chain sequence. This record comes from a study of blood T cell repertoires in COVID-19. Patients in Seattle were enrolled during active infection, then followed longitudinally. The authors' processing: Amplification of reference gene primers provided the estimated nucleated cell counts. Sequenced by immunoSEQ multiplex PCR; TCRdb stores in-frame clones only, minus some. V, J and clone size are taken as reported in that table, and D and trimming were inferred from the DNA itself. This sample has more than 300,000 clones, with 87% found just once. Germline CDR1 GTSNPN, CDR2 SVGIG (reference sequence). The CDR3 runs to 16 residues. The trim removed 2 bases at V and 7 bases at J, leaving 13 bases unmatched.

The rearrangement links TRBV30 to TRBJ1-4; TRBD1 matches 7 bases. This sequence was found in a woman in her forties or fifties with COVID-19, enrolled during active disease. The material sequenced was peripheral blood. The CDR3 DNA reads as TGTGCCTGGAGTCCTTCCTTGACAGGGAAGATTGAAAAACTGTTTTTT. Protein sequence: CAWSPSLTGKIEKLFF.